The 28 T cell receptor beta chains in this list originate from one sample, sequenced in a study of blood T cells in healthy people across ages (dated by TCRdb to about 2015). Library preparation used 5' RACE. The sequencer listed for this sample is Illumina HiSeq 2500. The second PCR ran for about 6 to 11 cycles and used a J-beta primer mix along with a sample-barcoded 5' primer. TCRdb reworked the public reads: Q25 trimming with fastp, MiXCR clone assembly, productive beta chains retained. Rows are unified per CDR3 protein, each entry keeping the most common DNA and genes. Present in this sample are 650,000 to 1,000,000 distinct CDR3 sequences, around 36% of which were seen just once. The ten largest clones add up to over 10% of the sample. Material: blood. Receptors were obtained from a man in his late teens or twenties in good health.

V usage is TRBV5-1 and J usage is TRBJ1-1; tentatively, D is TRBD1 (6 bases). Germline CDR1 and CDR2: SGHRS and YFSETQ. The CDR3 is made up of 15 amino acids. V was shortened by 0 bases and J by 4 bases, with 13 bases between the two germline ends. CDR3: CASSLEPGVGTEAFF. DNA of the CDR3: TGCGCCAGCAGCTTGGAACCAGGGGTGGGCACTGAAGCTTTCTTT.

The chain has TRBV27 and TRBJ2-7, with D possibly being TRBD1 (6 bases). The J call is uncertain, as TRBJ2-5 better fits the DNA end. This CDR3 is 13 amino acids long. CDR1 and CDR2 (germline): MNHEY, SMNVEV (reference sequence). The CDR3 DNA follows: TGTGCCAGACCTACAGGGCTCCCAGAGACCCAGTACTTC. This sequence encodes CARPTGLPETQYF.

This chain links TRBV6-5 with TRBJ1-1; D unclear. Germline-derived CDR1 and CDR2 are MNHEY and SVGAGI. V was clipped by 4 bases and J by 9 bases, with 15 bases between them. The CDR3 is 13 residues long. CDR3 nucleotides: TGTGCCAGCAGTTGCCGGACCGGGTCACAAGCTTTCTTT. Translation gives CASSCRTGSQAFF.

A word on this clonotype: One base away lies a much larger clone, so this may be a sequencing read error. The CDR3 coding sequence is TGCGCCAGCAGCCAAGCAGGGAGGCCCTACGAGCAGTACTTC. This gives the protein CASSQAGRPYEQYF. The V gene is TRBV4-3, the J gene TRBJ2-7, with D perhaps TRBD2 (6 bases). V lost 1 base to trimming and J lost 2 bases, with 9 bases between them. Germline CDR1 LGHNA, CDR2 YSLEER. This CDR3 region has 14 residues.

Comment on this clonotype: One end of the junction is discordant with germline, which a read error may explain. The chain links TRBV9 to TRBJ1-1, with D unresolved. Germline CDR1 SGDLS, CDR2 YYNGEE. This CDR3 is 17 amino acids long. CDR3 residues: CANSVGIGVPMNTEAFF. The CDR3 nucleotides read TGTGCCAACAGCGTAGGAATCGGGGTACCTATGAACACTGAAGCTTTCTTT.

Remarks on this clonotype: It may be a read error: a sequence one base away is much more abundant. DNA of the CDR3: TGTGCCAGCAGCCAACCGCTCGGGGGTAGCGCAGATACGCAGTATTTT. Translating it yields CASSQPLGGSADTQYF. This chain joins TRBV12-3 or TRBV12-4 and TRBJ2-3; D perhaps matches TRBD2 (6 bases). This CDR3 comprises 16 residues. The germline V and J ends were trimmed by 6 bases and 4 bases, with 20 bases remaining between them.

This clonotype turned up a few times. The V call is TRBV7-2, the J call TRBJ2-1, with 11 bases that match TRBD2. The CDR3 is 17 residues long. The V and J ends lost 4 bases and 5 bases, in that order; junction bases with no gene match: 10. Germline values: CDR1 SGHTA, CDR2 FQGNSA. CDR3 nucleotide sequence: TGTGCCAGCAGCTGGTCGCCGGGACTAGCGGCCAACAATGAGCAGTTCTTC. This gives the protein CASSWSPGLAANNEQFF.

Points on this clonotype: The junction shows a germline mismatch at one end, possibly a read error. The J gene is TRBJ1-1, the V gene TRBV20-1; TRBD1 matches at 8 bases. The germline gives CDR1 DFQATT, CDR2 SNEGSKA (reference sequence). The CDR3 contains 12 residues. CDR3 sequence reads: CSAGGQGTGAFF. CDR3 in DNA: TGCAGTGCCGGCGGACAGGGCACTGGAGCTTTCTTT.

The chain links TRBV6-6 to TRBJ2-7; D ambiguous. There are 13 residues in the CDR3. Trimming pared 9 bases from V and 6 bases from J, leaving 18 bases between. Germline V gene lookup returns CDR1 MNHNY and CDR2 SVGAGI (reference sequence). As DNA, the CDR3 is TGTGCCAGTAGTCCCGCAGGCGCGTCCGAGCAGTACTTC. Translated: CASSPAGASEQYF.

This clonotype was detected only a few times. The rearrangement uses TRBV7-2 and TRBJ2-3; TRBD2 might be the D (6 bases). Germline values: CDR1 SGHTA, CDR2 FQGNSA. The CDR3 length is 15 residues. Trimming left V 2 bases short and J 4 bases short, with 13 bases between. CDR3 DNA sequence: TGTGCCAGCAGCTTAATCGGCGGGATGGCAGATACGCAGTATTTT. This gives the protein CASSLIGGMADTQYF.

This rearrangement joins TRBV6-5 to TRBJ2-1, with TRBD2 matching 12 bases. The trim removed 6 bases at V and 4 bases at J, leaving 4 bases unmatched. Per the germline V gene, CDR1 is MNHEY and CDR2 is SVGAGI. The CDR3 has 15 amino acids. The DNA of the CDR3 is TGTGCCAGCAGGTCTAGCGGGGGGGGTTACAATGAGCAGTTCTTC. It translates to CASRSSGGGYNEQFF.

This clonotype was observed at least ten times. V gene TRBV5-1 combines with J gene TRBJ2-5, with D unclear. Germline V lookup: CDR1 SGHRS, CDR2 YFSETQ. V lost 4 bases to trimming and J lost 2 bases, with 9 bases between them. The CDR3 contains 13 residues. The chain's CDR3 is CASSLHPQETQYF. The CDR3 DNA sequence: TGCGCCAGCAGCCTCCACCCTCAAGAGACCCAGTACTTC.

V usage is TRBV20-1 and J usage is TRBJ1-1; D is perhaps TRBD1 (6 bases). The CDR3 extends over 11 amino acids. Germline CDR1 DFQATT, CDR2 SNEGSKA (reference sequence). Between the trimmed V and J ends, which lost 4 bases and 9 bases, there was a span of 12 bases. CDR3 region: CSAMFRDKAFF. DNA for the CDR3: TGCAGTGCTATGTTCCGGGACAAAGCTTTCTTT.

The CDR3 reads CASSLYGSRNEQFF. The CDR3 nucleotides read TGTGCCAGCAGTTTATACGGGAGTAGGAATGAGCAGTTCTTC. The chain is built from TRBV27 and TRBJ2-1; TRBD2 might be the D (6 bases). The V end lost 1 base, the J end lost 7 bases, and 11 bases lay between the germline ends. Per the germline V gene, CDR1 is MNHEY and CDR2 is SMNVEV (reference sequence). The CDR3 is 14 amino acids.

This clonotype was seen only a few times. This rearrangement joins TRBV4-3 to TRBJ1-6; 7 bases agree with TRBD1. The V and J ends lost 3 bases and 0 bases, in that order; junction bases with no gene match: 5. The V gene's germline CDR1 is LGHNA and CDR2 YSLEER. The CDR3 loop spans 17 amino acids. The CDR3 loop reads CASSQGQRSSYNSPLHF. As DNA, the CDR3 is TGCGCCAGCAGCCAGGGACAGCGGAGCTCCTATAATTCACCCCTCCACTTT.

V and J are TRBV12-3 or TRBV12-4 and TRBJ1-2; 11 bases map to TRBD1. The CDR3 has 14 amino acids. V trimming: 6 bases; J trimming: 6 bases; junction bases outside the gene matches: 6. As DNA, the CDR3 is TGTGCCAGCAGCAGGACAGGGGGCCTCCATGGCTACACCTTC. As protein: CASSRTGGLHGYTF.

This clonotype came up a few times. The rearrangement links TRBV3-1 to TRBJ1-1, with D possibly being TRBD1 (5 bases). V was cut by 0 bases and J by 1 base, with 15 bases left in between. The CDR3 loop spans 17 amino acids. Germline V gene lookup returns CDR1 LGHDT and CDR2 YNNKEL (reference sequence). The CDR3 nucleotides read TGTGCCAGCAGCCAAGATTATACAGGCCCGGCGAACACTGAAGCTTTCTTT. It encodes CASSQDYTGPANTEAFF. The variable domain in full, completed from reference TRBV3-1 and TRBJ1-1, reads DTAVSQTPKYLVTQMGNDKSIKCEQNLGHDTMYWYKQDSKKFLKIMFSYNNKELIINETVPNRFSPKSPDKAHLNLHINSLELGDSAVYFCASSQDYTGPANTEAFFGQGTRLTVV.

There are a few counts of this clonotype. The chain has TRBV7-9 and TRBJ1-1; D is uncertain. The CDR3 sequence is 14 residues long. The germline CDR1 and CDR2 sequences are SEHNR and FQNEAQ (reference sequence). V dropped 2 bases and J dropped 0 bases, with 7 bases sitting between them. The CDR3: CASSLTAVNTEAFF. DNA for the CDR3: TGTGCCAGCAGCTTAACCGCTGTGAACACTGAAGCTTTCTTT.

This chain joins TRBV27 and TRBJ2-1; D gene ambiguous. The germline V gene has CDR1 MNHEY and CDR2 SMNVEV (reference sequence). This CDR3 has 14 residues. With 3 bases removed from V and 7 bases from J, the gap between germline ends came to 13 bases. The CDR3 loop reads CASSFWASRNEQFF. In nucleotides, the CDR3 is TGTGCCAGCAGTTTTTGGGCCAGTAGGAATGAGCAGTTCTTC.

The chain has TRBV7-2 and TRBJ1-5; no reliable D call. CDR3 length: 16 amino acids. Germline CDR1 is SGHTA and CDR2 is FQGNSA. V gave up 2 bases and J gave up 4 bases, with 15 bases separating them. The CDR3 sequence is CASSLYGGRLNQPQHF. The CDR3 DNA reads TGTGCCAGCAGCTTATACGGTGGCCGGCTAAATCAGCCCCAGCATTTT.

The rearrangement links TRBV20-1 to TRBJ1-1, with D maybe TRBD1 (6 bases). Germline CDR1 and CDR2: DFQATT and SNEGSKA (reference sequence). The CDR3 extends over 14 amino acids. V lost 0 bases and J lost 5, with 13 bases in between. Here the CDR3 DNA reads TGCAGTGCTAGAGATAGGGGGTGGTCGACTGAAGCTTTCTTT. It specifies CSARDRGWSTEAFF.

This clonotype was picked up a small number of times. This chain connects TRBV12-3 or TRBV12-4 to TRBJ1-4; D perhaps matches TRBD1 (5 bases). The ends were cut back, 7 bases at V and 6 bases at J, with 15 bases in the middle. The CDR3 has 14 amino acids. The CDR3 DNA sequence: TGTGCCAGCACCCAACTCGGGACGCATGAAAAACTGTTTTTT. Protein product: CASTQLGTHEKLFF.

This clonotype has a handful of counts. The V call is TRBV21-1, the J call TRBJ2-7; the DNA was not used to check the table's D call, TRBD1. TRBV21-1 is described as a pseudogene. CDR3 length: 15 amino acids. The CDR3 DNA reads TGTGCCAGCAGCAAAGGGGACAGGGACTCCTACGAGCAGTACTTC. Translating it yields CASSKGDRDSYEQYF.

The sample holds a few counts of this clonotype. The chain is built from TRBV4-3 and TRBJ2-1; D gene uncertain. Germline V CDR1 and CDR2: LGHNA, YSLEER. V dropped 0 bases and J dropped 0 bases, with 15 bases sitting between them. The CDR3 sequence is 18 residues long. The CDR3 loop is CASSQDLSWGSSYNEQFF. CDR3 bases: TGCGCCAGCAGCCAAGATCTCTCTTGGGGTTCCTCCTACAATGAGCAGTTCTTC.

The chain employs TRBV7-2 and TRBJ2-3; D might be TRBD1 or TRBD2, each matching 6 bases. Germline V CDR1 and CDR2: SGHTA, FQGNSA. This CDR3 has 13 amino acids. V lost 5 bases to trimming and J lost 2 bases, with 8 bases between them. As DNA, the CDR3 is TGTGCCAGCAGCGCGGGACACACAGATACGCAGTATTTT. Its translation: CASSAGHTDTQYF.

This clonotype was counted ten times or more. This chain connects TRBV5-5 to TRBJ2-5; D is perhaps TRBD1 (5 bases). This CDR3 is built from 15 residues. Germline CDR1 and CDR2: SGHKS and YYEKEE (reference sequence). Deletions cut 4 bases from V and 5 bases from J, with 18 bases between. The CDR3 region has the DNA TGTGCCAGCAGCGGTGGTCCAGGGTATGTTGAGACCCAGTACTTC. Amino acids: CASSGGPGYVETQYF. The variable domain in full, completed from reference TRBV5-5 and TRBJ2-5, reads DAGVTQSPTHLIKTRGQQVTLRCSPISGHKSVSWYQQVLGQGPQFIFQYYEKEERGRGNFPDRFSARQFPNYSSELNVNALLLGDSALYLCASSGGPGYVETQYFGPGTRLLVL.

This clonotype was counted only a few times. This rearrangement joins TRBV20-1 to TRBJ2-1; D is undetermined. V lost 5 bases to trimming and J lost 4 bases, with 6 bases between them. In germline, CDR1 is DFQATT, CDR2 SNEGSKA (reference sequence). This CDR3 region has 11 residues. The CDR3 nucleotides read TGCAGTGCTGAAGAATACAATGAGCAGTTCTTC. Protein sequence: CSAEEYNEQFF.

In the case of this clonotype: This may be a read error, as it is one base from a much larger clone. Written as DNA, the CDR3 is TGCAGTGCTTGGCTACCGGGACTAGCGGGGGTCTCGCAGTTCTTC. Amino acids: CSAWLPGLAGVSQFF. The genes are TRBV20-1 and TRBJ2-1, with 14 positions matching TRBD2. The trim removed 5 bases at V and 12 bases at J, leaving 12 bases unmatched. Per the germline V gene, CDR1 is DFQATT and CDR2 is SNEGSKA (reference sequence). The CDR3 has 15 residues.